The TCR beta chain described here comes from a study of cytomegalovirus exposure and HLA in healthy donors. Findings and caveats of the study: Most TCR beta V segments were productive about 87% or about 30% of the time in an earlier analysis. Reports indicate that TCR beta sequences accurately predicted the HLA-A and HLA-B alleles of most subjects. A later analysis reportedly found that, within productive TCRs, an Asian-associated ancestry cluster had fewer N-insertions than the mean observed across the roughly 700 donors.

Germline V gene lookup returns CDR1 SGHTA and CDR2 FQGNSA. Unmatched junction bases numbered 14, after V lost 4 bases and J lost 0 bases. This CDR3 spans 19 amino acids. Details on this clone: The antigen is unknown. The sample contains more than one DNA sequence encoding this CDR3.

Primers included in the PCR were 60 Vbeta and 13 Jbeta primers. The authors' processing: Unique TCR beta chains totaled roughly 81 million in a later count, with roughly 11 million of them shared. The data were produced by immunoSEQ multiplex PCR, yet TCRdb's version contains in-frame clones alone and is incomplete. V and J calls plus clone size are reproduced from that table; the DNA served to infer D and trimming. The top ten clones hold 1.2% to 1.5% of a sample with under 200,000 clones, roughly 76% of them seen once. Sequencing input: PBMCs. The sequence derives from a man aged 60 to 75 in good health and CMV-seronegative. The rearrangement uses TRBV7-2 and TRBJ2-7; 11 bases agree with TRBD2. DNA for the CDR3: TGTGCCAGCAGCTCAGTAGGACTAGCGGGTCAGACAAGCTCCTACGAGCAGTACTTC. Encoded protein: CASSSVGLAGQTSSYEQYF.